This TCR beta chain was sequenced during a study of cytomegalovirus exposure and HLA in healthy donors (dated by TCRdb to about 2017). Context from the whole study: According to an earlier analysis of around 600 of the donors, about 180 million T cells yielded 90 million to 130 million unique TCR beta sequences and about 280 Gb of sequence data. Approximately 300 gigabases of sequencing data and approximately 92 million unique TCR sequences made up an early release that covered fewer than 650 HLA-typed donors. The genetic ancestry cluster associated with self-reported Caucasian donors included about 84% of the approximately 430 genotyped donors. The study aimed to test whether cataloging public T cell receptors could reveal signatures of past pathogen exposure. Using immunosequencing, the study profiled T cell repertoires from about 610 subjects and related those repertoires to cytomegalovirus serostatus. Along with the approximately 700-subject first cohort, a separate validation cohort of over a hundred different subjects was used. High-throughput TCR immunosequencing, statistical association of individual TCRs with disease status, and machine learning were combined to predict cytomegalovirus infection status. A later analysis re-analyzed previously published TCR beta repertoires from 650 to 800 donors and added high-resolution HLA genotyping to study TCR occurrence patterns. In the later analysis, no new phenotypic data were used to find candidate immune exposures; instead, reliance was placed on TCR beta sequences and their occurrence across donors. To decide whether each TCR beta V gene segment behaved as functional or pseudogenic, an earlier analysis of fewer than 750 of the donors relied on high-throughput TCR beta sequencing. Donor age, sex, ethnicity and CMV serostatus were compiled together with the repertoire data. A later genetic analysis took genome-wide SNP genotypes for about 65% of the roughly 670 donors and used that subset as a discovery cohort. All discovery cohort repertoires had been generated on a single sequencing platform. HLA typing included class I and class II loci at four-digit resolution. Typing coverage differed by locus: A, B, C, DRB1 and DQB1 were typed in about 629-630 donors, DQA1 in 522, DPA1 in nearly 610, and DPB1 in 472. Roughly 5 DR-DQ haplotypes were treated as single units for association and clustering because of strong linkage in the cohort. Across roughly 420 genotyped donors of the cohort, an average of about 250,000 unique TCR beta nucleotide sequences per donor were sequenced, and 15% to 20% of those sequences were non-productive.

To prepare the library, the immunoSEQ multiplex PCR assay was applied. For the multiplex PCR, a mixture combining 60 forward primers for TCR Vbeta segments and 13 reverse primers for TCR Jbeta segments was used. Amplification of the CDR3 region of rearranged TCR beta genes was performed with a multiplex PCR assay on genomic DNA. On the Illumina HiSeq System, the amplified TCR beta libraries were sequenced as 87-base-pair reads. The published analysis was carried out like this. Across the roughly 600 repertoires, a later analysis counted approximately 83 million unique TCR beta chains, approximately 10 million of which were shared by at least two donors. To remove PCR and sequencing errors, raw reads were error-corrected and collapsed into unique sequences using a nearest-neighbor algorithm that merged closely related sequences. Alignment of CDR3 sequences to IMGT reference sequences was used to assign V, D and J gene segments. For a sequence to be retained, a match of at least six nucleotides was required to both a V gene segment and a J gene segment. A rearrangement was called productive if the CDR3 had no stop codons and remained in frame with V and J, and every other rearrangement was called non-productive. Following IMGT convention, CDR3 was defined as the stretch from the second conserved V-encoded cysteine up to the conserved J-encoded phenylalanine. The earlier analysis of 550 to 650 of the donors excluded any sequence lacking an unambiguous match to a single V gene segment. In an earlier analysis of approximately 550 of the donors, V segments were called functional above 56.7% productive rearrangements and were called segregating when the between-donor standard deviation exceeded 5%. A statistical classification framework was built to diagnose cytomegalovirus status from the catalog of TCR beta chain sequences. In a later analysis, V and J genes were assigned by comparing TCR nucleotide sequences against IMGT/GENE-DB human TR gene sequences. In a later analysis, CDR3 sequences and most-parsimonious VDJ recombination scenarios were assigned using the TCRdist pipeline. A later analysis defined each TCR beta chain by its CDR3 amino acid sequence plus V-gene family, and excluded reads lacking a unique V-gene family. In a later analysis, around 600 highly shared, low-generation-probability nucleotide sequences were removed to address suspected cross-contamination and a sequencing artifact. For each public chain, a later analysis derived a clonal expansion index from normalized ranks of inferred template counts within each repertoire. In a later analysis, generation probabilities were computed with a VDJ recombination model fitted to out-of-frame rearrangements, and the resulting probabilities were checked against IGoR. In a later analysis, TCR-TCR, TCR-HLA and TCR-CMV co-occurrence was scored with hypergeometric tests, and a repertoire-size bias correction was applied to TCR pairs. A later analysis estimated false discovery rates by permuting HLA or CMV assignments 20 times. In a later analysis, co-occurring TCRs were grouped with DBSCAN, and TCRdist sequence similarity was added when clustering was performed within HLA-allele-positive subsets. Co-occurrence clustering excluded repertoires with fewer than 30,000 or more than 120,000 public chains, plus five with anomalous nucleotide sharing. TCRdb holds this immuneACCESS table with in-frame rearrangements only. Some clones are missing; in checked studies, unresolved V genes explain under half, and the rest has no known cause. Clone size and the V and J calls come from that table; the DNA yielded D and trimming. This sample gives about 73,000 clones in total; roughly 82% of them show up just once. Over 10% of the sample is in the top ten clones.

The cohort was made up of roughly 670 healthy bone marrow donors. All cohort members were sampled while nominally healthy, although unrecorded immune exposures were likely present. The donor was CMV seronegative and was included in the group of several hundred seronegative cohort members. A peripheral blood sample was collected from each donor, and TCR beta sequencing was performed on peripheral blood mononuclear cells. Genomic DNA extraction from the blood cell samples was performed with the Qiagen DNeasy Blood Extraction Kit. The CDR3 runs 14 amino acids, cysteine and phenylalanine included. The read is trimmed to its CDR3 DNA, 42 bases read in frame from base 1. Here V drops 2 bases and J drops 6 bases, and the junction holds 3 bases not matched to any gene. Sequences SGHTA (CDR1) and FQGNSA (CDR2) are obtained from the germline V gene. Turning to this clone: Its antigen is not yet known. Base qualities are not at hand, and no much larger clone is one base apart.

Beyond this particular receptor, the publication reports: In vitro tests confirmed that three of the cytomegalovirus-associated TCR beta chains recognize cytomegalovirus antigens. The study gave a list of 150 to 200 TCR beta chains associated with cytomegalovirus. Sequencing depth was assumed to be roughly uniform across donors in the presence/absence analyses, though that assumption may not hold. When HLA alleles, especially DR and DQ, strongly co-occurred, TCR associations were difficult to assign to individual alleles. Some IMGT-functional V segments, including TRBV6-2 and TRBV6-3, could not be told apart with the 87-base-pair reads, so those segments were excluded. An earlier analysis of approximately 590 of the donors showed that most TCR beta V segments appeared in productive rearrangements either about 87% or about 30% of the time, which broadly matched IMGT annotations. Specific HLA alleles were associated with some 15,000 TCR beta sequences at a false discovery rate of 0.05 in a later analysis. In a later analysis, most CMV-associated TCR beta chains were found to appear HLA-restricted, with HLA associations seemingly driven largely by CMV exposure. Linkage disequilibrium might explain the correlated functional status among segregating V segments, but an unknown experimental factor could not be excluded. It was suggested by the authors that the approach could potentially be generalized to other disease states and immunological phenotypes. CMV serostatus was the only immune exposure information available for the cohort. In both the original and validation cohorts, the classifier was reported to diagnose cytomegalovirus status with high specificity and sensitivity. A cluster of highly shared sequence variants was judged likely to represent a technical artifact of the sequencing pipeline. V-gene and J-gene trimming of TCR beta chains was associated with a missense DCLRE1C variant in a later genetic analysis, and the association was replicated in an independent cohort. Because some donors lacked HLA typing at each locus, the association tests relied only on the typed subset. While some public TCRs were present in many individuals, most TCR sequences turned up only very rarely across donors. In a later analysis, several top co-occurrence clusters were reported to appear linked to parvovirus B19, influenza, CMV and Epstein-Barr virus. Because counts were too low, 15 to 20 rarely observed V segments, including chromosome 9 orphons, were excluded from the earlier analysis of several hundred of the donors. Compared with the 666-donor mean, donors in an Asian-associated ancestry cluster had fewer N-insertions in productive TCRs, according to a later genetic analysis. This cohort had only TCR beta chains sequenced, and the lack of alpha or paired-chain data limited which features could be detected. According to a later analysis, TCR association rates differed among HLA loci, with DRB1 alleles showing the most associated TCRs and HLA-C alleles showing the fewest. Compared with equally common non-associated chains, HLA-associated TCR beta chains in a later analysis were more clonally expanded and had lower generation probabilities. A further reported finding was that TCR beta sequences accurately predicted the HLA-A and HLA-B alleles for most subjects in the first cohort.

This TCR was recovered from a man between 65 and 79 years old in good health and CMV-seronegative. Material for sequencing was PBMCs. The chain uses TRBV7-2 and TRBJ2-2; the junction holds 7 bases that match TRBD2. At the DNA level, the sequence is TGTGCCAGCAGCTTATGGGGGGGGGCCGGGGAGCTGTTTTTT. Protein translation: CASSLWGGAGELFF. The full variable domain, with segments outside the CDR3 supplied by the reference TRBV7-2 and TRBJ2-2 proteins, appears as GAGVSQSPSNKVTEKGKDVELRCDPISGHTALYWYRQSLGQGLEFLIYFQGNSAPDKSGLPSDRFSAERTGGSVSTLTIQRTQQEDSAVYLCASSLWGGAGELFFGEGSRLTVL.